The 4 T cell receptor beta chains in this list originate from one sample, sequenced in a study of blood T cell repertoires in COVID-19. Measured with immunoSEQ multiplex PCR; TCRdb has only the in-frame clones, and not every one. The table has under 150,000 clones, about 80% seen once. Sequenced: peripheral blood. These TCRs come from a human donor in a cohort sampled during active COVID-19.

The CDR3 is CASRPPENTIYF. In DNA, the CDR3 is TGTGCCAGCAGGCCACCTGAGAACACCATATATTTT. The V call is TRBV3-1 (or the pseudogene TRBV3-2), the J call TRBJ1-3; no clear D gene. The V and J ends lost 6 bases and 7 bases respectively, with 10 bases between them. In germline, CDR1 is LGHDT, CDR2 YNNKEL (reference sequence). The CDR3 extends over 12 amino acids.

This rearrangement joins TRBV7-2 to TRBJ2-7; D gene unclear. This CDR3 comprises 13 residues. Germline loops: CDR1 SGHTA, CDR2 FQGNSA. Deletions cut 0 bases from V and 3 bases from J, with 6 bases between. The CDR3 DNA follows: TGTGCCAGCAGCTTAGCGCCCGGCTACGAGCAGTACTTC. This encodes CASSLAPGYEQYF.

The chain joins TRBV4-1 to TRBJ1-2; D remains unclear. Trimming took off 1 base at V and 6 bases at J, with 12 bases between the two ends. Per the germline V gene, CDR1 is MGHRA and CDR2 is YSYEKL. CDR3 length: 14 amino acids. CDR3 protein: CASSQVFSPHGYTF. CDR3 DNA: TGCGCCAGCAGCCAAGTCTTCTCCCCCCATGGCTACACCTTC.

This chain joins TRBV3-1 (or the pseudogene TRBV3-2) and TRBJ2-3; no firm D call. Germline loops: CDR1 LGHDT, CDR2 YNNKEL (reference sequence). V shed 3 bases and J shed 3 bases, with 4 bases lying between them. The CDR3 is made up of 12 amino acids. This CDR3 is CASSHTTDTQYF. The CDR3 coding sequence is TGTGCCAGCAGCCACACAACAGATACGCAGTATTTT.